The present T cell receptor beta chain was sequenced within a study of a mutant IDH1 vaccine in newly diagnosed glioma. Study summary: Of treated patients, approximately 62% were men and approximately 40% women, averaging roughly 37 years. Prior therapy was radiotherapy, temozolomide, or both; most received both. General study results and limits: Pseudoprogression appears to have had no connection to changes in top peripheral T cell clonotypes.

In regard to this clone: Antigen: not known.

Assay used: immunoSEQ multiplex PCR; TCRdb lists only in-frame clones, some missing. The top ten clones hold roughly 6.8% of a sample with about 92,000 clones, about four fifths of them seen once. The CDR3 contains 11 residues. The V end lost 8 bases, the J end lost 9 bases, and 11 bases lay between the germline ends. Looked up from germline, CDR1 is MNHNS and CDR2 is SASEGT. Time point defined: baseline, week 1 (first vaccination visit). Specified treatment: pre-vaccination baseline after standard-of-care therapy. Here the sequenced sample was PBMCs, taken from a glioma patient treated with radiotherapy, temozolomide or both. The source of this sequence is a woman aged 50 to 65 with glioma. This chain joins TRBV6-1 and TRBJ1-5; no firm D call. DNA for the CDR3: TGTGCCAGCTCCCATCCACCGCCCCAGCATTTT. It encodes CASSHPPPQHF.